These T cell receptor beta chains were read from a single sample in a study of control samples from healthy donors and cancer patients. Profiled with immunoSEQ multiplex PCR; TCRdb holds only in-frame clones, not every one. The table lists 78,000 or so clones, about 88% of them singletons, with 5.7% in the top ten. Sequences were obtained from blood. The source of these receptors is a woman aged 50 to 65 in good health. CDR3s include the opening cysteine and the closing phenylalanine or tryptophan. D genes are given only for firm matches. Clone size is not always given. Where it is, it says once, few, many or a class for expanded clones.

j_call: TRBJ2-7; v_call: TRBV29-1; d_call: -; clone_size: -; cdr3_nt: TGCAGCGTTCTCGGCGGTGGGCGAGGCGAGCAGTACTTC; cdr3_aa: CSVLGGGRGEQYF
j_call: TRBJ1-5; v_call: TRBV7-9; d_call: -; clone_size: -; cdr3_nt: TGTGCCAGCAGCTTATTTGCGAATCAGCCCCAGCATTTT; cdr3_aa: CASSLFANQPQHF
j_call: TRBJ2-7; v_call: TRBV5-1; d_call: TRBD2; clone_size: -; cdr3_nt: TGCGCCAGCAGCTTCCTGACTAGCGGGGGGGCCTCCTACGAGCAGTACTTC; cdr3_aa: CASSFLTSGGASYEQYF
j_call: TRBJ2-3; v_call: TRBV3-1/TRBV3-2; d_call: -; clone_size: -; cdr3_nt: TGTGCCAGCAGCCAAGGAGGCCTTAGGGGAGATACGCAGTATTTT; cdr3_aa: CASSQGGLRGDTQYF
j_call: TRBJ2-3; v_call: TRBV5-4; d_call: TRBD2; clone_size: -; cdr3_nt: TGTGCCAGCTTTCTTGTAAGAGCGGGGGGGCTCTCAGATACGCAGTATTTT; cdr3_aa: CASFLVRAGGLSDTQYF
j_call: TRBJ1-1; v_call: TRBV30; d_call: TRBD1; clone_size: -; cdr3_nt: TGTGCCTGGAGTCTGGCAGGGGGCATGAACACTGAAGCTTTCTTT; cdr3_aa: CAWSLAGGMNTEAFF
j_call: TRBJ2-7; v_call: TRBV2; d_call: -; clone_size: -; cdr3_nt: TGTGCCAGCAGGGTGCTACGGTCCCCAGGATACGAGCAGTACTTC; cdr3_aa: CASRVLRSPGYEQYF
j_call: TRBJ2-6; v_call: TRBV5-1; d_call: TRBD1; clone_size: -; cdr3_nt: TGCGCCAGCAGCTTCGGGACAGGGGGCCCTGGGGCCAACGTCCTGACTTTC; cdr3_aa: CASSFGTGGPGANVLTF
j_call: TRBJ1-6; v_call: TRBV6-5; d_call: -; clone_size: -; cdr3_nt: TGTGCCAGCAAGCAATATAATTCACCCCTCCACTTT; cdr3_aa: CASKQYNSPLHF
j_call: TRBJ1-3; v_call: TRBV21-1; d_call: -; clone_size: few; cdr3_nt: TGTGCCAGCAGCAAAGAGCAGGAACATACGAAGGGAAACACCATATATTTT; cdr3_aa: CASSKEQEHTKGNTIYF
j_call: TRBJ2-7; v_call: TRBV5-1; d_call: TRBD1; clone_size: once; cdr3_nt: TGCGCCAGCAGCTTGGTCCCCGGGACAGGGCGCGAGCAGTACTTC; cdr3_aa: CASSLVPGTGREQYF
j_call: TRBJ1-3; v_call: TRBV7-9; d_call: TRBD1; clone_size: -; cdr3_nt: TGTGCCAGCAGCCACCGGGACAGGGTATTAGGCTCTGGAAACACCATATATTTT; cdr3_aa: CASSHRDRVLGSGNTIYF
j_call: TRBJ1-2; v_call: TRBV5-5; d_call: TRBD1; clone_size: -; cdr3_nt: TGTGCCAGCAACCCACAGACAGGGAATGTAGGCTACACCTTC; cdr3_aa: CASNPQTGNVGYTF